The 2 T cell receptor beta chains below come from one sample, sequenced in a study of identifying expanded T cells in peripheral blood. Profiling relied on immunoSEQ multiplex PCR, and the TCRdb table lists in-frame clones only, not all of them. The profile shows 75,000 to 95,000 clones, roughly 89% of them singletons. Sequencing was carried out using blood. The receptor set was obtained from a person between 18 and 69 years old in good health.

In its sample, this clone was seen a few times. V and J are TRBV18 and TRBJ1-3; D is unclear. Per germline, CDR1 KGHSH and CDR2 LQKENI. The length of the CDR3 is 12 residues. Trimming took off 1 base at V and 4 bases at J, with 2 bases between the two ends. The CDR3 DNA is TGTGCCAGCTCACCACAAGGAAACACCATATATTTT. Translated: CASSPQGNTIYF.

The chain uses TRBV4-2 and TRBJ1-3; D remains ambiguous. Germline lookup yields CDR1 LGHNA and CDR2 YNFKEQ. Trimming removed 0 bases at V and 2 bases at J, with 5 bases between. This CDR3 has 14 residues. The CDR3 sequence is CASSQDSPGNTIYF. For the CDR3, the DNA is TGTGCCAGCAGCCAAGATAGTCCTGGAAACACCATATATTTT.